This T cell receptor (beta chain) was profiled in a study of shared clonotypes between healthy human individuals. Study-level information: Samples came from a couple of female and a few male donors aged 18 to 49.

The deep-level immunoSEQ assay was used. The authors split each subset's genomic DNA evenly across several immunoSEQ plates. Method: immunoSEQ multiplex PCR; TCRdb's copy keeps in-frame clones and lacks some. The repertoire has millions of clones, approximately 95% of them found once; the top ten carry about 1.1%. In germline, CDR1 is SGDLS, CDR2 YYNGEE. The V segment lost 0 bases and the J segment 1 base; nucleotides outside the gene matches: 7. This CDR3 region has 17 residues. CD45RO-negative, CCR7-selected cells formed the naive CD8 fraction, which excluded terminally differentiated effector memory CD45RA+ cells.

Sequencing was performed on naive CD8+ T cells sorted from blood. V and J are TRBV9 and TRBJ2-5; 9 bases agree with TRBD2. This receptor was obtained from a man younger than 30 in good health. CDR3 sequence: CASSVEGSGGTQETQYF. The CDR3 DNA sequence: TGTGCCAGCAGCGTAGAGGGAAGCGGGGGGACCCAAGAGACCCAGTACTTC.